The clone carrying this TCR beta chain showed up just once. Its matching antigen is unknown. Generated by immunoSEQ multiplex PCR, the TCRdb table keeps only in-frame clones and is missing some. The sample has about 680,000 clones; roughly 70% are singletons. The data belong to a study of shared clonotypes between healthy human individuals. Study findings and constraints: The study found 4.5% to 5% of naive CD4 clonotypes shared across four donors.

Subsets obtained from CD4+ cells comprised CD45RA+ naive and CD45RA-negative memory cells. This CDR3 region has 13 residues. CDR1 and CDR2 from the germline V gene are GTSNPN and SVGIG (reference sequence). The sample was memory CD4+ T cells sorted from blood. The subset here: CD45RA-negative fraction. The receptor was derived from a woman aged 25-40 years in good health. V usage is TRBV30 and J usage is TRBJ1-6; D possibly corresponds to TRBD1 (6 bases). The CDR3 sequence: CASGARGNSPLHF. The CDR3 DNA reads TGTGCTTCGGGGGCGCGGGGTAATTCACCCCTCCACTTT.